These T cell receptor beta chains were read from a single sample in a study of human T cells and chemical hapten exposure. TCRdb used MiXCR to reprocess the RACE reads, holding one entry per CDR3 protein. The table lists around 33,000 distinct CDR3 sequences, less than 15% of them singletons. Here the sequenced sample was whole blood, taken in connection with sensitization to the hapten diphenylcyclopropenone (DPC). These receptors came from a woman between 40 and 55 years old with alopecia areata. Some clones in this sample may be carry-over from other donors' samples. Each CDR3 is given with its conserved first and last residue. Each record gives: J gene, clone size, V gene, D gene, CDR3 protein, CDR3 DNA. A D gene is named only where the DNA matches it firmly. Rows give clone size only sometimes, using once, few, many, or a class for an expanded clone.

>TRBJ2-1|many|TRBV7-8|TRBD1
CASSLLPDRARNEQFF
TGTGCCAGCAGCTTATTACCGGACAGGGCCCGCAATGAGCAGTTCTTC
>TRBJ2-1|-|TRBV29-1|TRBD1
CSVAGTGAYNEQFF
TGCAGCGTAGCCGGGACAGGGGCCTACAATGAGCAGTTCTTC
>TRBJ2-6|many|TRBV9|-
CASGPLSTGANVLTF
TGTGCCAGCGGACCGCTCAGCACTGGGGCCAACGTCCTGACTTTC
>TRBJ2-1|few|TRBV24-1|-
CATSDNRDFSEQFF
TGTGCCACCAGTGATAACAGGGACTTCAGTGAGCAGTTCTTC
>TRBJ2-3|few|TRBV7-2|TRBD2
CASSVQREVDTQYF
TGTGCCAGCAGTGTTCAACGGGAGGTCGATACGCAGTATTTT
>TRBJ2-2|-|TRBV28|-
CASSPVDWAGELFF
TGTGCCAGCAGTCCAGTCGACTGGGCCGGGGAGCTGTTTTTT
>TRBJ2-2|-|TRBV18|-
CASSPQENTGELFF
TGTGCCAGCTCACCACAGGAGAACACCGGGGAGCTGTTTTTT
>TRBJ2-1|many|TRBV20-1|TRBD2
CSARARTSGNPLAHEQFF
TGCAGTGCTAGAGCGAGGACTAGCGGGAACCCCCTAGCCCATGAGCAGTTCTTC
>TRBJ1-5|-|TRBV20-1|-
CSASPWIRSNQPQHF
TGCAGTGCTAGCCCCTGGATCAGGAGCAATCAGCCCCAGCATTTT
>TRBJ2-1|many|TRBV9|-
CASSPRTGSSYNEQFF
TGTGCCAGCAGCCCACGTACAGGGAGCTCCTACAATGAGCAGTTCTTC
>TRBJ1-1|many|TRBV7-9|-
CASSLRDGNTEAFF
TGTGCCAGCAGCTTAAGGGATGGGAACACTGAAGCTTTCTTT
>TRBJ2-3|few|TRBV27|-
CASSLSKTGDTQYF
TGTGCCAGCAGTTTATCGAAGACTGGGGATACGCAGTATTTT
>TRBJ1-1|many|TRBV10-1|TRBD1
CASRKDRGLMNTEAFF
TGCGCCAGCAGGAAGGACAGGGGCCTAATGAACACTGAAGCTTTCTTT
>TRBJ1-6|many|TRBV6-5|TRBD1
CASRPGTENSPLHF
TGTGCCAGCAGGCCTGGGACAGAAAATTCACCCCTCCACTTT
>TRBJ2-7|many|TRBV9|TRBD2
CASSPRLAGGYEQYF
TGTGCCAGCAGCCCTCGACTAGCGGGGGGATACGAGCAGTACTTC
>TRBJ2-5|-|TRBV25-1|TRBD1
CASSDYRGSGETQYF
TGTGCCAGCAGTGACTACAGGGGGTCGGGGGAGACCCAGTACTTC
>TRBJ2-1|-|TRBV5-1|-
CASSWTENEQFF
TGCGCCAGCAGCTGGACAGAGAATGAGCAGTTCTTC
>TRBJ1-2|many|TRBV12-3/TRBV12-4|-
CASTQDGSNYGYTF
TGTGCCAGCACCCAGGACGGATCTAACTATGGCTACACCTTC
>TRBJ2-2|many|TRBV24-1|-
CATSEQDFATGELFF
TGTGCCACCAGTGAGCAGGACTTTGCCACCGGGGAGCTGTTTTTT
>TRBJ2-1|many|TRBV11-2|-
CASSQGYSYNEQFF
TGTGCCAGCAGCCAGGGGTACTCCTACAATGAGCAGTTCTTC
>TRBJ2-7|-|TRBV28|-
CASSLTAGSSEQYF
TGTGCCAGCAGTTTGACGGCGGGTTCTAGCGAGCAGTACTTC
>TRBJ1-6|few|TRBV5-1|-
CASSSGQYNSPLHF
TGCGCCAGCAGCTCGGGACAATATAATTCACCCCTCCACTTT
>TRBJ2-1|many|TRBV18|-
CASSPLEGWEQFF
TGTGCCAGCTCACCACTGGAGGGTTGGGAGCAGTTCTTC
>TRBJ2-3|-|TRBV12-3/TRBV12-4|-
CASSAVGGLLVDTQYF
TGTGCCAGCAGTGCGGTAGGGGGGCTATTGGTAGATACGCAGTATTTT
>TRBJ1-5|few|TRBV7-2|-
CASSLVPLTGQPQHF
TGTGCCAGCAGCTTAGTTCCCCTTACAGGGCAGCCCCAGCATTTT
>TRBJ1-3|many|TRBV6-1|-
CASSERGPASSGNTIYF
TGTGCCAGCAGTGAAAGAGGCCCGGCAAGCTCTGGAAACACCATATATTTT
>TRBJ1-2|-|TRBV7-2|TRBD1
CASSLHSQGAGYTF
TGTGCCAGCAGCTTACATTCACAGGGGGCTGGCTACACCTTC
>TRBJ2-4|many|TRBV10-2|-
CASIPGEAGRNIQYF
TGCGCCAGCATCCCGGGGGAGGCGGGGCGGAACATTCAGTACTTC
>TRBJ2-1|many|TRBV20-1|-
CSAGRVNEQFF
TGCAGTGCTGGACGGGTCAATGAGCAGTTCTTC
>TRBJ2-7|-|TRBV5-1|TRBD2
CASSLTSGNLYEQYF
TGCGCCAGCAGCTTGACTAGCGGGAACCTCTACGAGCAGTACTTC
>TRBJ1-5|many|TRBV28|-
CASSSLAGGGNQPQHF
TGTGCCAGCAGTTCTCTGGCGGGGGGCGGCAATCAGCCCCAGCATTTT
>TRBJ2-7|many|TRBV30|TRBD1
CACPRQGAREQYF
TGTGCCTGCCCAAGACAGGGGGCTCGGGAGCAGTACTTC
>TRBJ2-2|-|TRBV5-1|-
CASSAGTVNTGELFF
TGCGCCAGCAGCGCTGGGACGGTGAACACCGGGGAGCTGTTTTTT
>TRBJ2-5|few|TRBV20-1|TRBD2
CSARSGGTQETQYF
TGCAGTGCTCGCAGCGGGGGGACACAAGAGACCCAGTACTTC
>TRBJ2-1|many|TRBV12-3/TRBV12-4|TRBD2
CASSLLTWEGEQFF
TGTGCCAGCAGCCTGCTGACCTGGGAGGGTGAGCAGTTCTTC
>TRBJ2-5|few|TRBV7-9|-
CASGTETQYF
TGTGCCAGCGGAACCGAGACCCAGTACTTC
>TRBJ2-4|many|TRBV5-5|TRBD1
CASSPIGTGSKNIQYF
TGTGCCAGCAGCCCCATAGGGACAGGGTCCAAAAACATTCAGTACTTC
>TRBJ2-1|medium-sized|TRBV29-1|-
CSVEPRSYNEQFF
TGCAGCGTTGAACCTCGCTCCTACAATGAGCAGTTCTTC
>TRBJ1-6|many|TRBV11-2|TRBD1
CASSATGQGENSPLHF
TGTGCCAGCAGCGCTACAGGACAGGGGGAAAATTCACCCCTCCACTTT
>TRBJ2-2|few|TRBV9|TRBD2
CASSVGASGTPGELFF
TGTGCCAGCAGCGTAGGGGCTAGCGGGACCCCCGGGGAGCTGTTTTTT
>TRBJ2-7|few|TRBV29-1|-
CSVEDSAGSGYEQYF
TGCAGCGTTGAAGACTCGGCCGGCAGTGGGTACGAGCAGTACTTC
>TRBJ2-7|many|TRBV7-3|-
CASSLGHSYEQYF
TGTGCCAGCAGCTTAGGGCACTCCTACGAGCAGTACTTC
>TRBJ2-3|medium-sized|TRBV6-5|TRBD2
CASSSGLAGTDTQYF
TGTGCCAGCAGTTCGGGACTAGCGGGGACAGATACGCAGTATTTT